A single sample is the source of the 17 T cell receptor beta chains below, sequenced in a study of spatial heterogeneity in lung cancer. Overall study findings and caveats: Tumor mutation count correlated with how many alpha and beta TCRs expanded intratumorally.

Time point: sample taken at primary tumor resection. Each CDR3 protein gets one entry after TCRdb re-called the 5' RACE reads with MiXCR. Of roughly 18,000 distinct CDR3 sequences listed, 4.5% to 7% are singletons. These receptors' targets are unknown. Sequences were derived from lung tumor tissue, sampled at surgery. These receptors were collected from a female donor with early-stage non-small cell lung cancer.

This clonotype was counted at least ten times. The chain links TRBV29-1 to TRBJ1-1; TRBD1 is a possible D gene (5 bases). The CDR3 spans 13 residues. The V gene's germline CDR1 is SQVTM and CDR2 ANQGSEA. V was pared by 5 bases and J by 1 base, with 11 bases between. CDR3: CSVRETANTEAFF. Here the CDR3 DNA reads TGCAGCGTTCGAGAGACAGCGAACACTGAAGCTTTCTTT.

This clonotype has just one count. This may arise from a read error, as a much more abundant clone is one base away. The chain has TRBV28 and TRBJ2-2, with TRBD1 as a possible D gene (5 bases). This CDR3 has 13 residues. The germline CDR1 and CDR2 sequences are MDHEN and SYDVKM. Here the CDR3 DNA reads TGTGCCACCGACAGTACGAACACCGCGGAGCTGTTTTTT. This sequence encodes CATDSTNTAELFF.

This clonotype was detected many times. The chain couples TRBV9 to TRBJ2-2; no clear D gene. Germline values: CDR1 SGDLS, CDR2 YYNGEE. Trimming pared 0 bases from V and 0 bases from J, leaving 9 bases between. This CDR3 spans 16 amino acids. In DNA form, the CDR3 reads TGTGCCAGCAGCGTAGTACCGGAAACGAACACCGGGGAGCTGTTTTTT. Its protein product is CASSVVPETNTGELFF. Full variable domain (missing parts from reference TRBV9 and TRBJ2-2): DSGVTQTPKHLITATGQRVTLRCSPRSGDLSVYWYQQSLDQGLQFLIQYYNGEERAKGNILERFSAQQFPDLHSELNLSSLELGDSALYFCASSVVPETNTGELFFGEGSRLTVL.

The table lists this clonotype with many counts. This chain links TRBV6-4 with TRBJ2-1; D unclear. The CDR3 has 13 residues. The germline gives CDR1 MRHNA, CDR2 SNTAGT. The V end was cut by 4 bases, the J end by 7 bases, with 11 bases between. Here the CDR3 reads CASSGSEVNEQFF. DNA for the CDR3: TGTGCCAGCAGTGGTTCTGAAGTGAATGAGCAGTTCTTC.

This clonotype has ten or more counts. The chain employs TRBV7-2 and TRBJ2-2, with TRBD1 matching 8 bases. Germline V gene lookup returns CDR1 SGHTA and CDR2 FQGNSA. CDR3 length equals 18 residues. V shed 5 bases, J shed 2 bases, and the junction held 13 bases outside the gene matches. The CDR3 DNA reads as TGTGCCAGCAGCCCCCGGGCAGGGGGCGCCGGAAACACCGGGGAGCTGTTTTTT. Amino acid sequence: CASSPRAGGAGNTGELFF.

This clonotype came up many times. The chain joins TRBV20-1 to TRBJ2-1, with a weak D call TRBD2 (5 bases). Trimming took 3 bases from V and 6 from J, leaving 9 bases between them. Germline V gives CDR1 DFQATT, CDR2 SNEGSKA (reference sequence). The CDR3 has 12 amino acids. The CDR3 loop is CSARGATNEQFF. The CDR3 nucleotides read TGCAGTGCTAGGGGAGCCACCAATGAGCAGTTCTTC.

This clonotype was seen ten or more times. The gene calls are TRBV5-1 and TRBJ2-6; maybe TRBD2 (6 bases). The CDR3 contains 17 residues. Germline values: CDR1 SGHRS, CDR2 YFSETQ. Trimming took off 4 bases at V and 0 bases at J, with 14 bases between the two ends. CDR3 sequence: CASSLSAGPSGANVLTF. CDR3 DNA: TGCGCCAGCAGCCTAAGTGCGGGGCCCTCTGGGGCCAACGTCCTGACTTTC.

By sample share, this clonotype is medium-sized (0.01 to 0.1%). The chain recombines TRBV15 with TRBJ2-3; D call uncertain. V lost 1 base to trimming and J lost 5 bases, with 13 bases between them. This CDR3 has 15 amino acids. Germline CDR1 LNHNV, CDR2 YYDKDF (reference sequence). The CDR3 DNA follows: TGTGCCACCAGCAGAGGAGACAAACTGAGAGATACGCAGTATTTT. This encodes CATSRGDKLRDTQYF.

This clonotype showed up many times. The chain recombines TRBV24-1 with TRBJ1-6; D not certain. Trimming stripped 7 bases from V and 0 bases from J, with 12 bases between. Germline V gene sequence: CDR1 KGHDR, CDR2 SFDVKD. There are 16 residues in the CDR3. The CDR3: CATRHRLCSYNSPLHF. Written as DNA, the CDR3 is TGTGCCACCAGACACAGATTATGCTCCTATAATTCACCCCTCCACTTT.

This clonotype was observed many times. The V gene is TRBV7-3, the J gene TRBJ2-3, with D perhaps TRBD2 (5 bases). The CDR3 extends over 17 amino acids. The V gene's germline CDR1 is SGHTA and CDR2 FQGTGA. V lost 1 base to trimming and J lost 4 bases, with 18 bases between them. In nucleotides, the CDR3 is TGTGCCAGCAGCTTAATTGGGATTGGTGGGAGTGCAGATACGCAGTATTTT. It translates to CASSLIGIGGSADTQYF. Full variable domain (outside the CDR3, taken from reference TRBV7-3 and TRBJ2-3): GAGVSQTPSNKVTEKGKYVELRCDPISGHTALYWYRQSLGQGPEFLIYFQGTGAADDSGLPNDRFFAVRPEGSVSTLKIQRTERGDSAVYLCASSLIGIGGSADTQYFGPGTRLTVL.

This clonotype was observed many times. As DNA, the CDR3 is TGTGCCAGCAGTTCCCGACTAGCGGGAGCGGCTTACAATGAGCAGTTCTTC. Its protein is CASSSRLAGAAYNEQFF. The chain uses TRBV6-2 or TRBV6-3 and TRBJ2-1; TRBD2 matches 12 bases. CDR1 is MNHEY and CDR2 is SVGEGT in the germline V gene. The V gene end was trimmed by 4 bases and the J gene end by 4 bases; junction bases not matched to a gene: 8. The CDR3 sequence is 17 residues long.

The table lists this clonotype with many counts. The V call is TRBV20-1, the J call TRBJ1-5; 11 bases are a match to TRBD1. Germline V gene data show CDR1 as DFQATT and CDR2 as SNEGSKA (reference sequence). The CDR3 covers 16 residues. V lost 5 bases, J lost 2 bases, and 8 bases stayed unmatched. In DNA form, the CDR3 reads TGCAGTGCTGGACAGGGGGCGCCTAGGGGCAATCAGCCCCAGCATTTT. This gives the protein CSAGQGAPRGNQPQHF.

This clonotype came up many times. This chain links TRBV30 with TRBJ1-1; D is unresolved. The CDR3 length is 13 residues. The V gene lost 0 bases and the J gene lost 1 base, with 6 bases spanning the gap. The germline CDR1 and CDR2 sequences are GTSNPN and SVGIG (reference sequence). The CDR3: CAWSVLENTEAFF. The CDR3 DNA sequence: TGTGCCTGGAGTGTATTGGAGAACACTGAAGCTTTCTTT. Using reference TRBV30 and TRBJ1-1 for the parts outside the CDR3, the full variable domain is SQTIHQWPATLVQPVGSPLSLECTVEGTSNPNLYWYRQAAGRGLQLLFYSVGIGQISSEVPQNLSASRPQDRQFILSSKKLLLSDSGFYLCAWSVLENTEAFFGQGTRLTVV.

This clonotype was seen repeatedly, ten times or more. The rearrangement joins TRBV5-1 to TRBJ2-5, with 8 bases fitting TRBD2. Germline V gene sequence: CDR1 SGHRS, CDR2 YFSETQ. CDR3 size: 15 residues. Trimming removed 6 bases from V and 6 bases from J; junction bases left unmatched: 13. CDR3 nucleotide sequence: TGCGCCAGCACCGAGATTAGCGGGATAAAGCAGACCCAGTACTTC. Translating it yields CASTEISGIKQTQYF.

This rearrangement joins TRBV27 to TRBJ2-7; 9 positions match TRBD2. Germline V lookup: CDR1 MNHEY, CDR2 SMNVEV (reference sequence). The CDR3 is 14 amino acids. Germline trimming cut 4 bases from V and 2 bases from J; bases unmatched to any gene: 3. The CDR3 loop is CASSSGLATYEQYF. The CDR3 nucleotides read TGTGCCAGCAGTTCCGGACTAGCGACCTACGAGCAGTACTTC.

Many counts were recorded for this clonotype. The rearrangement links TRBV28 to TRBJ2-1; D gene unclear. The germline V and J ends were trimmed by 3 bases and 9 bases, with 3 bases remaining between them. Germline CDR1 and CDR2: MDHEN and SYDVKM. The CDR3 contains 10 residues. DNA of the CDR3: TGTGCCAGCAGTTTTCGTGAGCAGTTCTTC. Translated, it gives CASSFREQFF.

This chain links TRBV7-9 with TRBJ2-7; no clear D gene. Looked up from germline, CDR1 is SEHNR and CDR2 is FQNEAQ (reference sequence). Trimming left V 6 bases short and J 3 bases short, with 12 bases between. The CDR3 contains 13 residues. The CDR3 DNA is TGTGCCAGCAGGCGCGGCGCCTACTACGAGCAGTACTTC. Its protein product is CASRRGAYYEQYF.